The text below deals with one TCR beta chain. The source of the sample is a study of blood T cell repertoires in COVID-19. As for the study in general: Sources were T cells, B-cell-depleted T cells, or PBMCs; the material itself was cDNA or gDNA.

Profiled with immunoSEQ multiplex PCR; TCRdb holds only in-frame clones, not every one. Here the sample spans 130,000 to 150,000 clones, 84% being singletons. Germline assignment: CDR1 SNHLY and CDR2 FYNNEI. V shed 6 bases, J shed 7 bases, and the junction held 14 bases outside the gene matches. CDR3 length equals 15 residues. The chain couples TRBV2 to TRBJ2-7, with TRBD1 matching 8 bases. The receptor was isolated from a human donor in a cohort sampled during active COVID-19. The sequenced sample was peripheral blood. CDR3 DNA sequence: TGTGCCAGCAGCCTAAGGGGTCAGGGGGCGCATGAGCAGTACTTC. It translates to CASSLRGQGAHEQYF.